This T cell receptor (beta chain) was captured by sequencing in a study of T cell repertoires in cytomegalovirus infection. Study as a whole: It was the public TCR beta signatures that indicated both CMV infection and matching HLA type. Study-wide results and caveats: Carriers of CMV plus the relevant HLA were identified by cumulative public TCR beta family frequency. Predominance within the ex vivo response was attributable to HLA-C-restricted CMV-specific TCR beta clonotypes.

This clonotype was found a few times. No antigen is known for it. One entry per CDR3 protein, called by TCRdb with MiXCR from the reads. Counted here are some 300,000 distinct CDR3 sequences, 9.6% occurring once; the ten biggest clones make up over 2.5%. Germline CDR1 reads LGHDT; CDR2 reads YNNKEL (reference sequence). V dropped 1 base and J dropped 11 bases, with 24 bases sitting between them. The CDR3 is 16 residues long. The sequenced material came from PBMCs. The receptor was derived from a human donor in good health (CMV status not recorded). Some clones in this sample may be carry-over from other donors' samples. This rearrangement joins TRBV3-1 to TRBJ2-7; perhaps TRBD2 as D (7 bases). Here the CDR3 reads CASSQGGGRLPSEEYF. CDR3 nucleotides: TGTGCCAGCAGCCAAGGGGGGGGCAGGCTTCCGAGCGAAGAGTACTTC.